These T cell receptor beta chains were read from a single sample in a study of T cell repertoires in cytomegalovirus infection. No cognate antigen is known for these TCRs. TCRdb reprocessed the reads with MiXCR, giving one entry per CDR3 protein. Here the sample spans around 900,000 distinct CDR3 sequences, around 32% being singletons. The specimen comprised cultured CD8+ T cells from PBMCs, sampled from culture after CMV antigen stimulation. The receptors come from a human donor in good health (CMV status not recorded). Some clones in this sample may be carry-over from other donors' samples. The CDR3 runs from the conserved cysteine through the conserved F or W. The D gene is left open where the match is weak. A row's size may be missing; if present it is once, few, many or a size class.

v_gene	abundance	j_gene	d_gene	CDR3nt	CDR3aa
TRBV27	.	TRBJ1-6	TRBD1	TGTGTCAGCAGCCTCGGGACAGTAAAAAATTCACCCCTCCACTTT	CVSSLGTVKNSPLHF
TRBV5-1	.	TRBJ2-7	.	TGCGCCAGCAGCAGCAGGTACCGCGAGCAGTACTTC	CASSSRYREQYF
TRBV4-1	few	TRBJ2-3	TRBD2	TGCGCCAGCAGCCCCCCCGGACTAGCGGACGTGGCAGATACGCAGTATTTT	CASSPPGLADVADTQYF
TRBV2	few	TRBJ1-6	TRBD1	TGTGCCAGCATCCTAACAGGGGGGAGAAGGTCACCCCTCCACTTT	CASILTGGRRSPLHF
TRBV20-1	.	TRBJ2-7	TRBD1	TGCAGTGCTTCCGGGACAGACACCTACGAGCAGTACTTC	CSASGTDTYEQYF
TRBV7-9	.	TRBJ1-1	.	TGTGCCAGCAGCCCCAGGCAGGGAGGATTCACTGAAGCTTTCTTT	CASSPRQGGFTEAFF
TRBV7-2	few	TRBJ2-3	TRBD2	TGTGCCAGCACCTTGGGGGGGAGGTTTGGTGATACGCAGTATTTT	CASTLGGRFGDTQYF
TRBV7-9	many	TRBJ2-1	.	TGTGCCAGCAGCCCGGGCGGGGCCAGCTCCTACAATGAGCAGTTCTTC	CASSPGGASSYNEQFF
TRBV5-1	few	TRBJ1-1	.	TGCGCCAGCAGCTCCGGAATGGGATGGGACACTGAAGCTTTCTTT	CASSSGMGWDTEAFF
TRBV12-3/TRBV12-4	.	TRBJ2-1	TRBD2	TGTGCCAGCAGTTTATTTGGACTAGCCTACAATGAGCAGTTCTTC	CASSLFGLAYNEQFF
TRBV5-1	.	TRBJ2-1	TRBD2	TGCGCCAGCAGCCTGGAATTAGCGGGGGGTGGCGAGCAGTTCTTC	CASSLELAGGGEQFF
TRBV6-2/TRBV6-3	few	TRBJ2-1	.	TGTGCCAGCAGTTACTCGAGACGGGGCTCCTACAATGAGCAGTTCTTC	CASSYSRRGSYNEQFF
TRBV7-9	.	TRBJ1-1	TRBD1	TGTGCCAGCAGCTTAACGGGACAGGGCCGGACTGAAGCTTTCTTT	CASSLTGQGRTEAFF
TRBV4-1	.	TRBJ1-6	.	TGCGCCAGCAGCCCCACAGGTATGAGGAATTCACCCCTCCACTTT	CASSPTGMRNSPLHF
TRBV20-1	.	TRBJ2-3	TRBD2	TGCAGTGCTAGTAGGGCTAGCGGGGGGGCTTTTACAGATACGCAGTATTTT	CSASRASGGAFTDTQYF
TRBV4-3	.	TRBJ2-1	TRBD2	TGCGCCAGCAGCCCGTCTCAGCGGGGTTTCTACAATGAGCAGTTCTTC	CASSPSQRGFYNEQFF
TRBV9	few	TRBJ1-5	.	TGTGCCAGCAGCGCTACAGGGTCCCCGAATCAGCCCCAGCATTTT	CASSATGSPNQPQHF
TRBV5-1	.	TRBJ2-3	.	TGCGCCAGCAGCTTGGAGGGTACCAGGGATACGCAGTATTTT	CASSLEGTRDTQYF
TRBV28	.	TRBJ1-5	TRBD1	TGTGCCAGCAGCCCCGACAGGGGAAGCAATCAGCCCCAGCATTTT	CASSPDRGSNQPQHF
TRBV15	.	TRBJ1-3	.	TGTGCCACCAGCAGAGATGTAATCAGTACGGAAAACACCATATATTTT	CATSRDVISTENTIYF
TRBV27	few	TRBJ1-2	TRBD1	TGTGCCAGCAGAGCTCCGGGACAGAACTATGGCTACACCTTC	CASRAPGQNYGYTF
TRBV6-5	.	TRBJ2-3	.	TGTGCCAGCAGTTCTTACGATACGCAGTATTTT	CASSSYDTQYF
TRBV28	few	TRBJ2-1	.	TGTGCCAGCACCGGGCCGGGGAGTCCCTACAATGAGCAGTTCTTC	CASTGPGSPYNEQFF